Below, 23 T cell receptor beta chains from the same sample are listed, as sequenced in a study of blood T cell repertoires in COVID-19. Measured with immunoSEQ multiplex PCR; TCRdb has only the in-frame clones, and not every one. The sample has some 320,000 clones, more than 90% seen once; the top ten hold 2% to 3%. Sequencing was performed on PBMCs or T cells enriched from blood (not recorded which). These receptor sequences come from a man in his sixties who had recovered from COVID-19.

CDR3 loop: CASSLHPPDTEAFF. The CDR3, as DNA: TGTGCCAGCAGCTTGCACCCCCCGGACACTGAAGCTTTCTTT. The chain couples TRBV7-2 to TRBJ1-1; D is unclear. Germline CDR1 SGHTA, CDR2 FQGNSA. The V and J ends lost 3 bases and 3 bases respectively, with 11 bases between them. The CDR3 covers 14 residues.

The CDR3 is CASSLGDNYGYTF. The CDR3 nucleotides read TGTGCCAGCAGCTTGGGAGATAACTATGGCTACACCTTC. The chain carries TRBV11-3 and TRBJ1-2, with D uncertain. CDR1 is SGHNT, CDR2 YENEEA, per germline. The CDR3 has 13 residues. The V gene lost 3 bases and the J gene lost 1 base, with 6 bases spanning the gap.

The chain carries TRBV4-1 and TRBJ1-4; D may be TRBD1 (5 bases). CDR1 and CDR2 from the germline V gene are MGHRA and YSYEKL. The germline V and J ends were trimmed by 5 bases and 6 bases, with 16 bases remaining between them. This CDR3 has 15 amino acids. In DNA, the CDR3 is TGCGCCAGCAGCTTGCGGCGGGGGTGGGATGAAAAACTGTTTTTT. Amino acid sequence: CASSLRRGWDEKLFF.

CDR3 amino acids: CASSLYTGTYEQYF. CDR3 DNA: TGTGCCAGCAGTTTGTACACAGGCACCTACGAGCAGTACTTC. The chain links TRBV28 to TRBJ2-7, with D possibly matching TRBD1 (5 bases). The CDR3 has 14 amino acids. Trimming stripped 3 bases from V and 2 bases from J, with 11 bases between. Germline CDR1 and CDR2: MDHEN and SYDVKM.

This clone was counted a single time. The CDR3 region has the DNA TGTGCCAGCACCTACGGGGGTGCCTCCTACGAGCAGTACTTC. It codes for CASTYGGASYEQYF. This chain links TRBV6-5 with TRBJ2-7; possibly TRBD2 for D (6 bases). Trimming took off 7 bases at V and 0 bases at J, with 13 bases between the two ends. The length of the CDR3 is 14 residues. In germline, CDR1 is MNHEY, CDR2 SVGAGI.

V is TRBV28 and J is TRBJ2-7; tentatively, D is TRBD1 (6 bases). Trimming took off 2 bases at V and 4 bases at J, with 18 bases between the two ends. Germline CDR1 and CDR2: MDHEN and SYDVKM. This CDR3 has 16 residues. The CDR3 bases are TGTGCCAGCAGTTTAGGTTGGACAGCTCTTATGTACGAGCAGTACTTC. This encodes CASSLGWTALMYEQYF.

The CDR3 DNA is TGTGCCTGGAACGGCGGGAGGGCGGGCGGCACTGAAGCTTTCTTT. Its translation: CAWNGGRAGGTEAFF. The chain is built from TRBV30 and TRBJ1-1; D gene unclear. The CDR3 extends over 15 amino acids. Germline V CDR1 and CDR2: GTSNPN, SVGIG (reference sequence). Trimming left V 4 bases short and J 4 bases short, with 19 bases between.

The chain combines TRBV24-1 with TRBJ2-1; D is perhaps TRBD2 (7 bases). Germline V CDR1 and CDR2: KGHDR, SFDVKD. This CDR3 is 16 amino acids long. V gave up 3 bases and J gave up 9 bases, with 20 bases separating them. This CDR3 is CATSDPTGRRGSEQFF. CDR3 coding DNA: TGTGCCACCAGTGATCCTACAGGGCGGCGGGGGAGTGAGCAGTTCTTC.

This chain uses TRBV2 with TRBJ2-2, with D possibly TRBD1 on 6 matching bases. This CDR3 region has 14 residues. V was pared by 5 bases and J by 6 bases, with 13 bases between. In germline, CDR1 is SNHLY, CDR2 FYNNEI. The CDR3 loop reads CASSKTQGPGELFF. The CDR3, as DNA: TGTGCCAGCAGTAAAACCCAGGGGCCCGGGGAGCTGTTTTTT.

This sequence joins TRBV5-6 and TRBJ1-2; D not resolved. The germline V gene has CDR1 SGHDT and CDR2 YYEEEE. With 0 bases removed from V and 7 bases from J, the gap between germline ends came to 10 bases. This CDR3 region has 13 residues. The CDR3 DNA is TGTGCCAGCAGCTTGGTACGGGGTGGTGGCTACACCTTC. It yields the protein CASSLVRGGGYTF. The variable domain in full, with the rest retrieved from reference TRBV5-6 and TRBJ1-2, is DAGVTQSPTHLIKTRGQQVTLRCSPKSGHDTVSWYQQALGQGPQFIFQYYEEEERQRGNFPDRFSGHQFPNYSSELNVNALLLGDSALYLCASSLVRGGGYTFGSGTRLTVV.

CDR3 nucleotides: TGCGCCAGCAGCCAAGAGTTCAGGGTTGGTGGCTACACCTTC. It encodes CASSQEFRVGGYTF. The V and J genes are TRBV4-1 and TRBJ1-2; D is possibly TRBD1 (5 bases). V was shortened by 0 bases and J by 7 bases, with 12 bases between the two germline ends. The CDR3 is made up of 14 amino acids. Germline lookup yields CDR1 MGHRA and CDR2 YSYEKL.

The gene calls are TRBV19 and TRBJ2-7, with TRBD2 matching over 10 bases. Germline CDR1 LNHDA, CDR2 SQIVND (reference sequence). The CDR3 extends over 15 amino acids. The V segment lost 6 bases and the J segment 4 bases; nucleotides outside the gene matches: 9. The CDR3 sequence is CASSPVASGSYEQYF. In DNA form, the CDR3 reads TGTGCCAGTAGCCCCGTGGCTAGCGGGAGTTACGAGCAGTACTTC.

This chain joins TRBV9 and TRBJ2-3, with D maybe TRBD2 (6 bases). Per the germline V gene, CDR1 is SGDLS and CDR2 is YYNGEE. V was clipped by 0 bases and J by 0 bases, with 11 bases between them. CDR3 length equals 16 residues. CDR3: CASSVEAGSSTDTQYF. The CDR3 region has the DNA TGTGCCAGCAGCGTAGAGGCGGGGTCTAGCACAGATACGCAGTATTTT. Complete variable domain (other parts from reference TRBV9 and TRBJ2-3): DSGVTQTPKHLITATGQRVTLRCSPRSGDLSVYWYQQSLDQGLQFLIQYYNGEERAKGNILERFSAQQFPDLHSELNLSSLELGDSALYFCASSVEAGSSTDTQYFGPGTRLTVL.

Details on this clone: Because the CDR3 is missing its conserved closing phenylalanine or tryptophan, this is likely a read error. It is unclear where the CDR3 begins or ends on the DNA, so no DNA is shown, and the CDR3 is as TCRdb lists it. The chain joins TRBV9 to TRBJ2-3; whether TRBD2, the table's D call, matches the DNA was not checked. The CDR3 is made up of 8 amino acids, end residues included. The germline V gene has CDR1 SGDLS and CDR2 YYNGEE. This chain's CDR3 is CASSGSLG.

The rearrangement joins TRBV2 to TRBJ1-1; 7 positions match TRBD1. The ends lost 4 bases at V and 6 bases at J; junction bases unmatched: 8. The CDR3 is made up of 14 amino acids. Per the germline V gene, CDR1 is SNHLY and CDR2 is FYNNEI. The CDR3 bases are TGTGCCAGCAGTGGTGGCAGGGGGTATTCTGAAGCTTTCTTT. Translating gives CASSGGRGYSEAFF.

V is TRBV2 and J is TRBJ2-5; 9 bases match TRBD2. CDR1 and CDR2 from the germline V gene are SNHLY and FYNNEI. The ends lost 4 bases at V and 5 bases at J; junction bases unmatched: 5. There are 14 residues in the CDR3. CDR3 amino acids: CASSGTSVGETQYF. CDR3 nucleotides: TGTGCCAGCAGTGGGACTAGCGTCGGTGAGACCCAGTACTTC.

The rearrangement links TRBV7-9 to TRBJ1-1; D call uncertain. This CDR3 spans 11 amino acids. Germline V CDR1 and CDR2: SEHNR, FQNEAQ (reference sequence). Trimming stripped 5 bases from V and 3 bases from J, with 4 bases between. The CDR3 DNA reads as TGTGCCAGCAGCCGAGACACTGAAGCTTTCTTT. Its translation is CASSRDTEAFF.

DNA of the CDR3: TGTGCCAGCTCACCGGGACAGGGGAGTGGTCAGCCCCAGCATTTT. Its translation is CASSPGQGSGQPQHF. The rearrangement uses TRBV18 and TRBJ1-5; 10 nucleotides line up with TRBD1. Per germline, CDR1 KGHSH and CDR2 LQKENI. CDR3 length equals 15 residues. Trimming at V came to 3 bases and at J to 6 bases, leaving 5 bases not matched to a gene.

This clone has more than one count but fewer than ten. The chain employs TRBV5-6 and TRBJ1-3; D possibly corresponds to TRBD1 (6 bases). Germline V gene data show CDR1 as SGHDT and CDR2 as YYEEEE. CDR3 size: 14 residues. Trimming shortened V by 4 bases and J by 8 bases, and 16 bases separated the two germline ends. DNA of the CDR3: TGTGCCAGCAGCAAAGGGGGATCCGAGGACACCATATATTTT. This codes for CASSKGGSEDTIYF.

The V call is TRBV2, the J call TRBJ2-1; TRBD2 agrees at 9 bases. V lost 3 bases to trimming and J lost 1 base; unmatched junction nucleotides: 7. This CDR3 is built from 17 residues. CDR1 and CDR2 from the germline V gene are SNHLY and FYNNEI. The CDR3 spells CASSELAGRRSYNEQFF. The DNA of the CDR3 is TGTGCCAGCAGTGAGCTAGCGGGGCGACGATCCTACAATGAGCAGTTCTTC.

The rearrangement links TRBV28 to TRBJ1-6; D is unresolved. This CDR3 region has 14 residues. Germline CDR1 reads MDHEN; CDR2 reads SYDVKM. V was pared by 3 bases and J by 5 bases, with 8 bases between. The CDR3 DNA follows: TGTGCCAGCAGTTTGCAGGTACATAATTCACCCCTCCACTTT. Translated, it gives CASSLQVHNSPLHF. The entire variable domain, with the rest obtained from reference TRBV28 and TRBJ1-6, is as follows: DVKVTQSSRYLVKRTGEKVFLECVQDMDHENMFWYRQDPGLGLRLIYFSYDVKMKEKGDIPEGYSVSREKKERFSLILESASTNQTSMYLCASSLQVHNSPLHFGNGTRLTVT.

The V call is TRBV4-1, the J call TRBJ2-7; TRBD1 agrees at 7 bases. The CDR3 runs 15 residues. CDR1 and CDR2 (germline): MGHRA, YSYEKL. V lost 2 bases to trimming and J lost 2 bases; unmatched junction nucleotides: 6. The CDR3 is CASSQRQGFTYEQYF. DNA for the CDR3: TGCGCCAGCAGCCAACGACAGGGCTTTACCTACGAGCAGTACTTC.

The CDR3 coding sequence is TGTGCCAGCAGCCTTCGGACAGGGGTGAACACTGAAGCTTTCTTT. Its protein is CASSLRTGVNTEAFF. The chain recombines TRBV4-2 with TRBJ1-1, with 9 bases identical to TRBD1. The CDR3 contains 15 residues. The germline CDR1 and CDR2 sequences are LGHNA and YNFKEQ. The V and J ends lost 4 bases and 0 bases, in that order; junction bases with no gene match: 3.